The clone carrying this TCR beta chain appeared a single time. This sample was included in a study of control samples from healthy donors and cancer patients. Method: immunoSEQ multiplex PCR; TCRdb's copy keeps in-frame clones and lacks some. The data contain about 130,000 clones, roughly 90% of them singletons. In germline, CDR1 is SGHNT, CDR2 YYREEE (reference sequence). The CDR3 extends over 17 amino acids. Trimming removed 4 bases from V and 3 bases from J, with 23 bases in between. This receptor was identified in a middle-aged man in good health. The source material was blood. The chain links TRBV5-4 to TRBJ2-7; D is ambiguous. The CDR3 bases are TGTGCCAGCAGCATCCGACGGAGCCTCACTGAGAACTACGAGCAGTACTTC. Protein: CASSIRRSLTENYEQYF.